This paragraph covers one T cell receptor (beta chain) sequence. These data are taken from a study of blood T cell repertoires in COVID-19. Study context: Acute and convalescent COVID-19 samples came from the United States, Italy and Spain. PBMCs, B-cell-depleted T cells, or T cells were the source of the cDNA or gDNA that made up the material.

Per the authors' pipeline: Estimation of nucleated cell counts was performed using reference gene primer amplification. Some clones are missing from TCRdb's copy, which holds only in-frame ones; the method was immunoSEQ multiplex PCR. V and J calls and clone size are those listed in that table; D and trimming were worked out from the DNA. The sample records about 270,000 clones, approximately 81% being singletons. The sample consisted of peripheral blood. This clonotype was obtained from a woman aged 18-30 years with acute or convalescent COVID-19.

CDR3 amino acids: CASRGSTDTQYF. The CDR3 region has the DNA TGTGCCAGCAGGGGCAGCACAGATACGCAGTATTTT. The chain combines TRBV5-4 with TRBJ2-3; D is undetermined. The germline V and J ends were trimmed by 5 bases and 0 bases, with 4 bases remaining between them. Germline V gene data show CDR1 as SGHNT and CDR2 as YYREEE (reference sequence). The CDR3 spans 12 residues.